The rows below give T cell receptor beta chains drawn from one sample of a study of T cells in localized non-small cell lung cancer. Only in-frame clones appear in the TCRdb table, and some are missing; sequencing was by immunoSEQ multiplex PCR. The table records some 80,000 clones, approximately 84% of them present only once. The specimen was peripheral blood, collected before any cancer treatment. These receptors were taken from a man aged 35 to 69 with stage I lung adenocarcinoma. CDR3s include the opening cysteine and the closing phenylalanine or tryptophan. D genes are given only for firm matches. Rows may omit the clone size; those that give it use once, few, many or a size class.

>TRBV5-4|NA|TRBD2|TRBJ2-2
TGTGCCAGCAGCTCCGCTGGGCGCGGGGGGAACACCGGGGAGCTGTTTTTT
CASSSAGRGGNTGELFF
>TRBV4-1|NA|NA|TRBJ1-5
TGCGCCAGCAGCAATTATTTAGCGGGGCAGGGAGGATCTGGCAATCAGCCCCAGCATTTT
CASSNYLAGQGGSGNQPQHF
>TRBV19|NA|TRBD1|TRBJ2-7
TGTGCCAGTAGTATAGTGTACAGGGGGAGCTACGAGCAGTACTTC
CASSIVYRGSYEQYF
>TRBV6-1|NA|NA|TRBJ2-5
TGTGCCAGCACTCAAGGGGTGATACAAGAGACCCAGTACTTC
CASTQGVIQETQYF
>TRBV5-5|NA|NA|TRBJ2-7
TGTGCCAGCAGCCAAAACTACGAGCAGTACTTC
CASSQNYEQYF
>TRBV4-1|NA|NA|TRBJ2-3
TGCGCCAGCAGCCAAGAGGGAAGCGCAGATACGCAGTATTTT
CASSQEGSADTQYF
>TRBV20-1|NA|NA|TRBJ1-6
TGCAGTGCTAGGGGGGTCTACCTCCACTTT
CSARGVYLHF
>TRBV19|NA|NA|TRBJ1-4
TGTGCCAGTAGTTCCCAGGGAGAACTGTTTTTT
CASSSQGELFF
>TRBV5-1|once|NA|TRBJ2-7
TGCGCCAGCAGCCCGGGAAGTGGGGCATGGGGCAACGAGCAGTACTTC
CASSPGSGAWGNEQYF
>TRBV30|few|NA|TRBJ2-2
TGTGCCTGGAGTGTACGTGGATACACCGGGGAGCTGTTTTTT
CAWSVRGYTGELFF
>TRBV6-5|NA|NA|TRBJ2-5
TGTGCCAGCAGTTACGGGCCGAGCCAAGAGACCCAGTACTTC
CASSYGPSQETQYF
>TRBV29-1|NA|TRBD2|TRBJ2-3
TGCAGCGTTGATGGGCTAGCGGTGCTTCGCAGCCCGGGGGGCACAGATACGCAGTATTTT
CSVDGLAVLRSPGGTDTQYF
>TRBV10-3|NA|NA|TRBJ2-1
TGTGCCATCAGTGATCAGGGTTACAATGAGCAGTTCTTC
CAISDQGYNEQFF
>TRBV7-8|NA|TRBD2|TRBJ2-1
TGTGCCAGCAGCTTACGCGGGAGGTCGGGGGAGCAGTTCTTC
CASSLRGRSGEQFF
>TRBV6-6|NA|NA|TRBJ2-1
TGTGCCAGCAGTAACCCGGCCAGGGAGCAGTTCTTC
CASSNPAREQFF
>TRBV19|NA|TRBD1|TRBJ1-2
TGTGCCAGTGGAGACAGGGTGGGGTATGGCTACACCTTC
CASGDRVGYGYTF
>TRBV27|NA|NA|TRBJ2-1
TGTGCCAGCAGCCGTTACAATGAGCAGTTCTTC
CASSRYNEQFF
>TRBV28|NA|NA|TRBJ1-2
TGTGCCAGCAGTCCTGCGGCCCCGGCGAACTATGGCTACACCTTC
CASSPAAPANYGYTF
>TRBV5-1|NA|NA|TRBJ2-6
TGCGCCAGCAGTGTCTCTGGGGCCAACGTCCTGACTTTC
CASSVSGANVLTF
>TRBV18|NA|NA|TRBJ2-5
TGTGCCAGCTCACCACTCGGAAAAGAGACCCAGTACTTC
CASSPLGKETQYF
>TRBV19|NA|TRBD1|TRBJ1-2
TGTGCCAGTAGTCCAAGGACAGGGGGCTTTGGCTATGGCTACACCTTC
CASSPRTGGFGYGYTF
>TRBV5-1|NA|TRBD2|TRBJ2-6
TGCGCCAGCAGCTCGGAGGGCGGGGGGATCACTGGGGCCAACGTCCTGACTTTC
CASSSEGGGITGANVLTF
>TRBV20-1|NA|NA|TRBJ1-1
TGCAGTGTCCCCACAAAGGGTGAAGCTTTCTTT
CSVPTKGEAFF
>TRBV5-6|once|NA|TRBJ2-7
TGTGCCAGCAGCTTGGGGACAGACTACGAGCAGTACTTC
CASSLGTDYEQYF
>TRBV27|NA|TRBD1|TRBJ1-6
TGTGCCAGCAGTTTGACAGGGGATTCACCCCTCCACTTT
CASSLTGDSPLHF
>TRBV7-8|NA|NA|TRBJ1-2
TGTGCCAGCAGCTTGGCTGAACCCTATGGCTACACCTTC
CASSLAEPYGYTF
>TRBV28|NA|NA|TRBJ1-5
TGTGCCAGCAGTCAATCTAGCAGACTCAGCCAGCCCCAGCATTTT
CASSQSSRLSQPQHF
>TRBV6-6|NA|TRBD1|TRBJ1-1
TGTGCCAGCCAGGACAGGGGGGGTATGAACACTGAAGCTTTCTTT
CASQDRGGMNTEAFF
>TRBV7-2|NA|TRBD2|TRBJ2-1
TGTGCCAGCAGCCCCCGGACTAGCGGGGGGCTCAATGAGCAGTTCTTC
CASSPRTSGGLNEQFF
>TRBV18|NA|NA|TRBJ1-4
TGTGCCAGCTCACAAGGACTAACGACTGGATGGTTTTTT
CASSQGLTTGWFF